This T cell receptor beta chain was recovered during a study of molecular identifiers for immune sequencing clone quantification. Study-wide results and caveats: Beyond 20 RNA copies, clones held over 97% of effector molecules, compared with under 1% in naive cells.

In germline, CDR1 is SQVTM, CDR2 ANQGSEA. The J segment lost 0 bases and the V segment lost 7 bases, leaving 2 bases of the junction unmatched. There are 13 residues in the CDR3. At least ten counts were recorded for this clonotype. Antigen unknown. A single record per CDR3 protein comes from TCRdb applying MiXCR to the PCR reads. The profile shows approximately 550,000 distinct CDR3 sequences, about 20% of them singletons. The origin of this receptor is a human donor in good health. Some libraries in this study had Jurkat cell RNA spiked in. The gene calls are TRBV29-1 and TRBJ2-2, with TRBD1 matching over 7 bases. The sample consisted of naive CD8+ T cells from blood, with Jurkat cell RNA spiked in. Noted subset: FACS-sorted CD8+CD4-CCR7+CD45RA+ naive T cells. CDR3 in amino acids: CSAGTANTGELFF. The DNA for the CDR3 is TGCAGCGCAGGGACAGCGAACACCGGGGAGCTGTTTTTT.